These 7 T cell receptor beta chains were sequenced from one sample in a study of tumor-infiltrating lymphocytes in glioblastoma multiforme. Three nested ARM-PCR rounds with V-beta and C-beta primers built TCRB libraries. TCRdb fed the multiplex PCR reads into MiXCR, producing one record per CDR3 protein. The data show approximately 20,000 distinct CDR3 sequences, about two thirds seen once. Sequences were obtained from peripheral blood. The receptors here all came from a male donor with glioblastoma.

Details on this clonotype: This CDR3 fails to terminate in the conserved phenylalanine or tryptophan, so it likely reflects a read error. This chain joins TRBV6-6 and TRBJ2-2; D remains ambiguous. Germline V lookup: CDR1 MNHNY, CDR2 SVGAGI (reference sequence). This CDR3 spans 14 amino acids. The ends were cut back, 6 bases at V and 3 bases at J, with 11 bases in the middle. CDR3 nucleotide sequence: TGTGCCAGCAGATTGGGATTTCACACCGGGGAGCTGTTTCTT. Translating gives CASRLGFHTGELFL.

There are a few counts of this clonotype. The chain's CDR3 is CASSSEAGVPYEQYF. Here the CDR3 DNA reads TGTGCCAGCAGCTCGGAAGCGGGAGTGCCCTACGAGCAGTACTTC. The rearrangement joins TRBV7-3 to TRBJ2-7; TRBD2 agrees at 8 bases. Looked up from germline, CDR1 is SGHTA and CDR2 is FQGTGA. The J segment lost 2 bases and the V segment lost 4 bases, leaving 7 bases of the junction unmatched. The CDR3 spans 15 residues.

This clonotype was detected ten times or more. The chain employs TRBV28 and TRBJ1-1, with D uncertain. V lost 7 bases and J 4 bases, leaving 10 bases between the germline ends. CDR3 length: 12 residues. CDR1 and CDR2 (germline): MDHEN, SYDVKM. The CDR3 loop is CASTASVTEAFF. CDR3 DNA: TGTGCCAGCACCGCCAGCGTCACTGAAGCTTTCTTT.

This sequence joins TRBV11-2 and TRBJ2-5; D gene unclear. The CDR3 extends over 13 amino acids. Germline V CDR1 and CDR2: SGHAT, FQNNGV. Trimming removed 2 bases at V and 3 bases at J, with 7 bases between. CDR3 sequence reads: CASSLSTEETQYF. In DNA, the CDR3 is TGTGCCAGCAGCTTAAGTACAGAAGAGACCCAGTACTTC.

This clonotype was seen a handful of times. A much larger clone differs from this one at a single base, so this may be a read error. The rearrangement links TRBV5-1 to TRBJ2-7; D assignment may be TRBD1 or TRBD2 (5 bases each). The CDR3 consists of 14 residues. Germline V gives CDR1 SGHRS, CDR2 YFSETQ. V was trimmed by 3 bases and J by 2 bases, leaving 12 bases between them. CDR3 loop: CASSWGRSPYEQYF. The CDR3, as DNA: TGCGCCAGCAGCTGGGGACGGAGCCCCTACGAGCAGTACTTC.

This clonotype is termed medium-sized. This rearrangement joins TRBV6-5 to TRBJ2-1; D gene ambiguous. Per the germline V gene, CDR1 is MNHEY and CDR2 is SVGAGI. The length of the CDR3 is 11 residues. The V end lost 6 bases, the J end lost 6 bases, and 6 bases lay between the germline ends. Written as DNA, the CDR3 is TGTGCCAGCAGAACCAGCAATGAGCAGTTCTTC. This encodes CASRTSNEQFF.

The table lists this clonotype with a count of one. The chain carries TRBV11-2 and TRBJ2-3; D is ambiguous. The V gene's germline CDR1 is SGHAT and CDR2 FQNNGV. The V end was cut by 5 bases, the J end by 2 bases, with 5 bases between. The CDR3 has 12 residues. CDR3 residues: CASSTSTDTQYF. DNA for the CDR3: TGTGCCAGCAGCACTTCCACAGATACGCAGTATTTT.